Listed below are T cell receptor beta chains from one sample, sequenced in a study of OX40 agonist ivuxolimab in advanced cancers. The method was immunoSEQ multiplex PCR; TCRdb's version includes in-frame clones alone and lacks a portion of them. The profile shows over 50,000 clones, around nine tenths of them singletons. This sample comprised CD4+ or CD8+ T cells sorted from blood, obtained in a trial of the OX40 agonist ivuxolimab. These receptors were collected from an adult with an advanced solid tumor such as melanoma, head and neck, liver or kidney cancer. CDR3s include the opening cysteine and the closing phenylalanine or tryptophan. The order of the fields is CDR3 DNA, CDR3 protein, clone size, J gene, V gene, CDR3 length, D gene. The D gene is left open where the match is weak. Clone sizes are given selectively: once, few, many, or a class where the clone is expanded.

cdr3_nt: TGTGCCAGCAGCCTCAGGAACCTACGAGAGCAGTACTTC
cdr3_aa: CASSLRNLREQYF
clone_size: .
j_call: TRBJ2-7
v_call: TRBV6-5
cdr3_length: 13
d_call: .

cdr3_nt: TGTGCCAGCAGCCAAGAAACCAGTAACACTGAAGCTTTCTTT
cdr3_aa: CASSQETSNTEAFF
clone_size: .
j_call: TRBJ1-1
v_call: TRBV14
cdr3_length: 14
d_call: .

cdr3_nt: TGTGCCAGCAGCTCGAACACAGATACGCAGTATTTT
cdr3_aa: CASSSNTDTQYF
clone_size: .
j_call: TRBJ2-3
v_call: TRBV7-8
cdr3_length: 12
d_call: .

cdr3_nt: TGTGCCAGCAGCCCCCGCCCGGGGTACAATGAGCAGTTCTTC
cdr3_aa: CASSPRPGYNEQFF
clone_size: once
j_call: TRBJ2-1
v_call: TRBV11-2
cdr3_length: 14
d_call: .

cdr3_nt: TGTGCCAGCAGCAGCCGGGTACTGAACACTGAAGCTTTCTTT
cdr3_aa: CASSSRVLNTEAFF
clone_size: .
j_call: TRBJ1-1
v_call: TRBV28
cdr3_length: 14
d_call: .

cdr3_nt: TGTGCCAGCAGTCGGGACAGTCAATCTGGAAACACCATATATTTT
cdr3_aa: CASSRDSQSGNTIYF
clone_size: .
j_call: TRBJ1-3
v_call: TRBV6-4
cdr3_length: 15
d_call: TRBD1

cdr3_nt: TGTGCCAGCATGGGGAGCGGGGAGCTGTTTTTT
cdr3_aa: CASMGSGELFF
clone_size: .
j_call: TRBJ2-2
v_call: TRBV7-8
cdr3_length: 11
d_call: .

cdr3_nt: TGTGCCAGCAGCTTGGGTCAGTTTTATGGCTACACCTTC
cdr3_aa: CASSLGQFYGYTF
clone_size: once
j_call: TRBJ1-2
v_call: TRBV7-2
cdr3_length: 13
d_call: .

cdr3_nt: TGTGCCAGCAGCGAGGGACAGGGCACTGAAGCTTTCTTT
cdr3_aa: CASSEGQGTEAFF
clone_size: few
j_call: TRBJ1-1
v_call: TRBV7-9
cdr3_length: 13
d_call: TRBD1

cdr3_nt: TGTGCCAGCAGCATCCAGCCAGATACGCAGTATTTT
cdr3_aa: CASSIQPDTQYF
clone_size: .
j_call: TRBJ2-3
v_call: TRBV5-4
cdr3_length: 12
d_call: .

cdr3_nt: TGTGCCAGCAGCCAGAGCGGGGGGGCGTACGAGCAGTACTTC
cdr3_aa: CASSQSGGAYEQYF
clone_size: .
j_call: TRBJ2-7
v_call: TRBV13
cdr3_length: 14
d_call: TRBD2

cdr3_nt: TGTGCCAGCAGGCGCGGACAGGGGGCGAAAGCTTTCTTT
cdr3_aa: CASRRGQGAKAFF
clone_size: .
j_call: TRBJ1-1
v_call: TRBV6-5
cdr3_length: 13
d_call: TRBD1

cdr3_nt: TGTGCCAGCAGTTCTAGCGGGAGGGTAAATGAGCAGTTCTTC
cdr3_aa: CASSSSGRVNEQFF
clone_size: .
j_call: TRBJ2-1
v_call: TRBV28
cdr3_length: 14
d_call: TRBD2

cdr3_nt: TGTGCCAGCAGTTTATTGGGCTGGGCCGATGAAATGAACACTGAAGCTTTCTTT
cdr3_aa: CASSLLGWADEMNTEAFF
clone_size: .
j_call: TRBJ1-1
v_call: TRBV28
cdr3_length: 18
d_call: .

cdr3_nt: TGCGCCAGCAGCTCTCCCGGGGAGACCCAGTACTTC
cdr3_aa: CASSSPGETQYF
clone_size: .
j_call: TRBJ2-5
v_call: TRBV5-1
cdr3_length: 12
d_call: .

cdr3_nt: TGTGCCAGCAGTCCATACACCGGGGAGCTGTTTTTT
cdr3_aa: CASSPYTGELFF
clone_size: once
j_call: TRBJ2-2
v_call: TRBV6-5
cdr3_length: 12
d_call: .

cdr3_nt: TGTGCCAGCTCACCTTCCAGGGAGGCCCAGTACTTC
cdr3_aa: CASSPSREAQYF
clone_size: .
j_call: TRBJ2-5
v_call: TRBV18
cdr3_length: 12
d_call: .

cdr3_nt: TGTGCCAGCTCACGTTTCCGGGACAAACCGAGCTCCTATAATTCACCCCTCCACTTT
cdr3_aa: CASSRFRDKPSSYNSPLHF
clone_size: .
j_call: TRBJ1-6
v_call: TRBV18
cdr3_length: 19
d_call: .

cdr3_nt: TGTGCCAGCTCGCCTGCTATATACGGTGGGGGGCATGATGAAAAACTGTTTTTT
cdr3_aa: CASSPAIYGGGHDEKLFF
clone_size: .
j_call: TRBJ1-4
v_call: TRBV18
cdr3_length: 18
d_call: .

cdr3_nt: TGTGCCAGCAGCTTGGAGGGGAGGGCGTACGAGCAGTACTTC
cdr3_aa: CASSLEGRAYEQYF
clone_size: .
j_call: TRBJ2-7
v_call: TRBV5-4
cdr3_length: 14
d_call: TRBD2

cdr3_nt: TGCAGCGTTGACATACGGGGGGCTTATGGCTACACCTTC
cdr3_aa: CSVDIRGAYGYTF
clone_size: once
j_call: TRBJ1-2
v_call: TRBV29-1
cdr3_length: 13
d_call: .

cdr3_nt: TGTGCCAGCAGCGTCGGCCTCGCAGATAATGAAAAACTGTTTTTT
cdr3_aa: CASSVGLADNEKLFF
clone_size: .
j_call: TRBJ1-4
v_call: TRBV9
cdr3_length: 15
d_call: .